This T cell receptor (beta chain) was captured by sequencing in a study of cytomegalovirus exposure and HLA in healthy donors. This clone has just a few counts. No antigen is known for it. Overall study results and limits: A later analysis reportedly identified an Asian-associated ancestry cluster as carrying fewer N-insertions than the approximately 730-donor mean. Most of the TCR beta V segments (in an earlier analysis) were productive either about 87% or about 30% of the time.

PCR primers comprised 60 Vbeta and 13 Jbeta primers. Using immunoSEQ multiplex PCR, the repertoire was profiled, and TCRdb retains in-frame clones only, with some absent. This sample has 150,000 or so clones; roughly 77% occur once, and the top ten carry about 11%. While unrecorded immune exposures were likely, the donors were nominally healthy when sampled. The sequenced sample was PBMCs. This receptor was obtained from a man aged 18 to 35 in good health and CMV-seropositive.

Written as DNA, the CDR3 is TGTGCCAGCTCTTTAAGGGACAGGGTCTCCGAGCAGTACTTC. It codes for CASSLRDRVSEQYF. The rearrangement links TRBV28 to TRBJ2-7; TRBD1 aligns across 9 bases. This CDR3 contains 14 residues. CDR1 and CDR2 from the germline V gene are MDHEN and SYDVKM. V gave up 8 bases and J gave up 6 bases; unmatched junction bases: 11.